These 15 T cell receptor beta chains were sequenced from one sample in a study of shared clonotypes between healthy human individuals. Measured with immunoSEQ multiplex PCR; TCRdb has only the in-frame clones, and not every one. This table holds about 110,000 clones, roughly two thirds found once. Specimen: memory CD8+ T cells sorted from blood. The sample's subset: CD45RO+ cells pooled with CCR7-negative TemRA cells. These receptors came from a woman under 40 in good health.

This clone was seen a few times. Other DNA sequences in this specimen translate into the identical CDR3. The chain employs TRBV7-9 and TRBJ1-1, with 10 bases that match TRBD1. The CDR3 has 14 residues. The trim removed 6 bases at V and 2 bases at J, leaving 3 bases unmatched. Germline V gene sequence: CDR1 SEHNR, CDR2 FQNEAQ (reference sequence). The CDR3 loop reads CASRLTGGNTEAFF. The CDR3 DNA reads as TGTGCCAGCAGGCTGACAGGGGGCAACACTGAAGCTTTCTTT.

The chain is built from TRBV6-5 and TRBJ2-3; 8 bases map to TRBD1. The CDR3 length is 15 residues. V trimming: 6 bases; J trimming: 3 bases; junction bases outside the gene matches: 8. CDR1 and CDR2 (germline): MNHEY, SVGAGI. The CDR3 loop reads CASSRGQETTDTQYF. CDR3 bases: TGTGCCAGCAGCCGGGGACAGGAAACGACAGATACGCAGTATTTT.

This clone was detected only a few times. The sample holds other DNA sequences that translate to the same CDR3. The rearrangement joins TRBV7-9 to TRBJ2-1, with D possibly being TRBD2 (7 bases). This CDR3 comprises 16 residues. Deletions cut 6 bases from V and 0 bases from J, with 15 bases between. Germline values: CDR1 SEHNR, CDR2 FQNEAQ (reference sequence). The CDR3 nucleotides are TGTGCCAGCAGTCCAAGGGGGGGAAGCTCCTACAATGAGCAGTTCTTC. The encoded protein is CASSPRGGSSYNEQFF.

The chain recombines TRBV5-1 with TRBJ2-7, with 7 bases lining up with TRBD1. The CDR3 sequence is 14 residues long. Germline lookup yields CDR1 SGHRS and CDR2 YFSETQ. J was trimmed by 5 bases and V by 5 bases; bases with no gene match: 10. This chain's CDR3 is CASSSEGGWHEQYF. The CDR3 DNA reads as TGCGCCAGCAGTTCCGAAGGGGGCTGGCACGAGCAGTACTTC.

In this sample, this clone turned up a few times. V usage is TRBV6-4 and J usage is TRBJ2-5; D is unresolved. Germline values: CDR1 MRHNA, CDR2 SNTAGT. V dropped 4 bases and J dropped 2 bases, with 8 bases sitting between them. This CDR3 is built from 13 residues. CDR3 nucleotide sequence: TGTGCCAGCAGTGCCCAGGCACAAGAGACCCAGTACTTC. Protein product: CASSAQAQETQYF.

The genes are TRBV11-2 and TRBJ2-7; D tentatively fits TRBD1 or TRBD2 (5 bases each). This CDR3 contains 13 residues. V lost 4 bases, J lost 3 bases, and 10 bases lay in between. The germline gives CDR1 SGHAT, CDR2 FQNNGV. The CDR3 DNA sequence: TGTGCCAGCAGCTCCGGGACCCTCTACGAGCAGTACTTC. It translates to CASSSGTLYEQYF.

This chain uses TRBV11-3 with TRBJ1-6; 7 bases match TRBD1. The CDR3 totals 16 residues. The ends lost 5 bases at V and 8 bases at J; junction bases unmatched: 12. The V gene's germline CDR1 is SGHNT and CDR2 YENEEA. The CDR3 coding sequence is TGTGCCAGCAGCCAAAAGACAGGGCGGAACCATTCACCCCTCCACTTT. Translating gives CASSQKTGRNHSPLHF.

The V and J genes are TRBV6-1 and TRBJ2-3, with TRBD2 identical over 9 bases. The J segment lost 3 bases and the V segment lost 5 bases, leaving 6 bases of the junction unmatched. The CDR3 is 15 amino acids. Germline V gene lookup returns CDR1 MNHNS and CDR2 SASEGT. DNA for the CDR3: TGTGCCAGCAGTTCGGGCGGGAGGGTGACAGATACGCAGTATTTT. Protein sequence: CASSSGGRVTDTQYF.

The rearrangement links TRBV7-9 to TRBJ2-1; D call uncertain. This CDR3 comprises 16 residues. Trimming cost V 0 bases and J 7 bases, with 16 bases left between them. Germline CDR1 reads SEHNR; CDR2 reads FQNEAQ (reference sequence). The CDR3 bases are TGTGCCAGCAGCTTAGCGTCCGTACTCCGGCGGAATGAGCAGTTCTTC. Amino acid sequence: CASSLASVLRRNEQFF.

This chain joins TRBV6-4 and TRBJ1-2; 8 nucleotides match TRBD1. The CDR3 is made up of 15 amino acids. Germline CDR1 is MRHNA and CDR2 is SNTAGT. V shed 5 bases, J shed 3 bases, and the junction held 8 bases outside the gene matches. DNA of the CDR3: TGTGCCAGCAGTACCTGGACAGGGCTCGACTATGGCTACACCTTC. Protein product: CASSTWTGLDYGYTF.

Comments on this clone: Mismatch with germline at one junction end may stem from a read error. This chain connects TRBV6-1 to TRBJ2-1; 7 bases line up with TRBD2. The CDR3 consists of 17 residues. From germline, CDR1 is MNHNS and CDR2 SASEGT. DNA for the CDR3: TGTGCCATCAGTGAGTCAGCCGCTAGCGGAGACCACAATGAGCAGTTCTTC. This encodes CAISESAASGDHNEQFF.

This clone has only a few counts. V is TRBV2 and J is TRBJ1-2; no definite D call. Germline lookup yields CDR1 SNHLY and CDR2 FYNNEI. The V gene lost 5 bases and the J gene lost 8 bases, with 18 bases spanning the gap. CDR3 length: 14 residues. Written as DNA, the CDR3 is TGTGCCAGCAGTAAGGCCCAACAAACGGGGGGCTACACCTTC. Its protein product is CASSKAQQTGGYTF. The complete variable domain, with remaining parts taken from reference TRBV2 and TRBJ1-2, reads EPEVTQTPSHQVTQMGQEVILRCVPISNHLYFYWYRQILGQKVEFLVSFYNNEISEKSEIFDDQFSVERPDGSNFTLKIRSTKLEDSAMYFCASSKAQQTGGYTFGSGTRLTVV.

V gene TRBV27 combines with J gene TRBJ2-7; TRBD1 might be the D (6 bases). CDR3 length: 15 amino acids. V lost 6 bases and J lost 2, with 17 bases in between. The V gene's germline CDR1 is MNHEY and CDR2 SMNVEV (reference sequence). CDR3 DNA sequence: TGTGCCAGCAGCGACCGGACAGCGAAGACCTACGAGCAGTACTTC. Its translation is CASSDRTAKTYEQYF.

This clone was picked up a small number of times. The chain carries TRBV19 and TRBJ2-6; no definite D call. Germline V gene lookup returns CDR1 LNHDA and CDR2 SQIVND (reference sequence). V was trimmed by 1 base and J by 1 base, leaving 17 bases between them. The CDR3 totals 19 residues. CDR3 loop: CASSIAVAVERSGANVLTF. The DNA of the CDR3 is TGTGCCAGTAGTATAGCGGTCGCGGTCGAACGGTCTGGGGCCAACGTCCTGACTTTC.

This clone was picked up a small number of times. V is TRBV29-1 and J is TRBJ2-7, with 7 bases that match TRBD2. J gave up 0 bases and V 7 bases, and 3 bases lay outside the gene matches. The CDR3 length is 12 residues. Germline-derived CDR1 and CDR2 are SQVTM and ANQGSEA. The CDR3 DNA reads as TGCAGCGGTGGGGACTACTCCTACGAGCAGTACTTC. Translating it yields CSGGDYSYEQYF.